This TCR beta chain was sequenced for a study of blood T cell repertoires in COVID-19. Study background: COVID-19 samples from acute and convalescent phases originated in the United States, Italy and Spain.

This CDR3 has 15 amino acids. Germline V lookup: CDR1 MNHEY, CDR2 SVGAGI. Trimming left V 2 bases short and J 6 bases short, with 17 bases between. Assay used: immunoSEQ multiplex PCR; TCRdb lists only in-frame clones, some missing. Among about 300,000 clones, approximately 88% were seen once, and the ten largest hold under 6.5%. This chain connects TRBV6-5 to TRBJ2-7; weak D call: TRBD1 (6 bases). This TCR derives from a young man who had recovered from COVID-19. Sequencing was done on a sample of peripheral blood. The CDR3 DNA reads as TGTGCCAGCAGTTACCACGACAGGTATCGGTCCGAGCAGTACTTC. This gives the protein CASSYHDRYRSEQYF.